The TCR beta chain under discussion was sequenced for a study of cytomegalovirus exposure and HLA in healthy donors. General observations from the study: Donors were assumed by presence/absence analyses to have roughly uniform sequencing depth. It was shown in a later analysis that HLA-associated TCR beta chains were more clonally expanded than other, equally common chains. In an earlier analysis, in approximately 630 donors, most V segments appeared productive either ~87% or ~30% of the time. In all likelihood, a cluster of highly shared sequence variants was a sequencing artifact.

The ends lost 7 bases at V and 0 bases at J; junction bases unmatched: 7. The CDR3 runs to 15 residues. Germline assignment: CDR1 ENHRY and CDR2 SYGVKD. The PCR made use of 60 Vbeta and 13 Jbeta primers. Measured with immunoSEQ multiplex PCR; TCRdb has only the in-frame clones, and not every one. The sample records roughly 170,000 clones, roughly 84% being singletons. A note on this clone: What it binds is not known.

The sample was PBMCs. The clonotype comes from a man younger than 40 in good health and CMV-seronegative. The chain has TRBV10-3 and TRBJ2-3, with 7 bases aligning to TRBD2. CDR3 in DNA: TGTGCCATCATGAGAGCGGGGACTAGCACAGATACGCAGTATTTT. The encoded protein is CAIMRAGTSTDTQYF.